Shown below are 10 T cell receptor beta chains from a single sample sequenced in a study of human T cells and chemical hapten exposure (dated by TCRdb to the early 2020s). Library method: RACE. TCRdb shows the sequencer as NextSeq 500. The public reads were reanalyzed by TCRdb: fastp trimming at Q25, MiXCR alignment, in-frame beta chains only. Rows are unified per CDR3 protein, each entry keeping the most common DNA and genes. The sample table records about 64,000 distinct CDR3 sequences; about 11% of these occur just once. The ten biggest clones cover almost 4% of the sample. Explained via the paper, the time point label denotes: pre-sensitization, week 0. Sample treatment or condition, as interpreted from the label and publication: therapeutic diphenylcyclopropenone sensitization with weekly scalp DPC. This sample comprised whole blood, obtained in connection with sensitization to the hapten diphenylcyclopropenone (DPC). Every receptor here comes from a woman aged 40 to 50 with alopecia areata. Some clones in this sample may be carry-over from other donors' samples.

The J gene is TRBJ1-2, the V gene TRBV3-1; no clear D. V lost 6 bases and J lost 5, with 13 bases in between. The CDR3 contains 13 residues. Germline lookup yields CDR1 LGHDT and CDR2 YNNKEL (reference sequence). The CDR3 nucleotides are TGTGCCAGCAGAGTCCTCGGGTCATATGGCTACACCTTC. Protein product: CASRVLGSYGYTF.

In its sample, this clonotype was seen a few times. CDR3 nucleotide sequence: TGTGCCAGCAGTTTATTCTGGCTACCCACCGGGGAGCTGTTTTTT. Encoded protein: CASSLFWLPTGELFF. The chain combines TRBV27 with TRBJ2-2; the D is unclear. The CDR3 has 15 residues. CDR1 MNHEY and CDR2 SMNVEV come from the germline V gene (reference sequence). Trimming cost V 1 base and J 4 bases, with 10 bases left between them.

This clonotype appeared a few times. V and J are TRBV20-1 and TRBJ2-3, with 9 bases aligning to TRBD2. The V and J ends lost 5 bases and 7 bases, in that order; junction bases with no gene match: 13. Germline V gives CDR1 DFQATT, CDR2 SNEGSKA (reference sequence). This CDR3 has 15 residues. The CDR3 loop reads CSAGALAGFGNTQYF. The CDR3, as DNA: TGCAGTGCTGGGGCCCTAGCGGGATTTGGCAATACGCAGTATTTT.

This clonotype was counted many times. The rearrangement joins TRBV5-1 to TRBJ2-2; D perhaps matches TRBD2 (6 bases). CDR3 length: 16 residues. The germline CDR1 and CDR2 sequences are SGHRS and YFSETQ. Deletions cut 0 bases from V and 2 bases from J, with 11 bases between. CDR3 sequence: CASSLVTGLNTGELFF. The CDR3 DNA is TGCGCCAGCAGCTTGGTTACGGGACTTAACACCGGGGAGCTGTTTTTT.

This clonotype was picked up many times. V and J are TRBV20-1 and TRBJ2-7; 9 bases are shared with TRBD1. Trimming removed 5 bases from V and 6 bases from J; junction bases left unmatched: 5. The CDR3 is 12 residues long. CDR1 is DFQATT and CDR2 is SNEGSKA in the germline V gene (reference sequence). The CDR3 DNA follows: TGCAGTGCTTCCGGGACAGGGTTCGAGCAGTACTTC. This sequence encodes CSASGTGFEQYF.

This clonotype has ten or more counts. Here the CDR3 reads CASSPPGTSGVSYEQYF. DNA for the CDR3: TGTGCCAGCAGTCCCCCCGGGACTAGCGGCGTCTCCTACGAGCAGTACTTC. The V gene is TRBV6-2 or TRBV6-3, the J gene TRBJ2-7, with TRBD2 matching 11 bases. Looked up from germline, CDR1 is MNHEY and CDR2 is SVGEGT. The J segment lost 0 bases and the V segment lost 5 bases, leaving 9 bases of the junction unmatched. The CDR3 spans 17 residues.

The V call is TRBV29-1, the J call TRBJ2-3; D not resolved. V dropped 3 bases and J dropped 2 bases, with 6 bases sitting between them. The CDR3 has 12 amino acids. The germline CDR1 and CDR2 sequences are SQVTM and ANQGSEA. This CDR3 reads CSVENYTDTQYF. For the CDR3, the DNA is TGCAGCGTTGAGAATTACACAGATACGCAGTATTTT.

This clonotype showed up just a few times. The V gene is TRBV9, the J gene TRBJ1-6; D unresolved. Trimming removed 0 bases from V and 8 bases from J, with 12 bases in between. This CDR3 contains 15 residues. Germline assignment: CDR1 SGDLS and CDR2 YYNGEE. The CDR3 loop reads CASSVAPTSDSPLHF. The CDR3 DNA sequence: TGTGCCAGCAGCGTAGCGCCCACCTCGGATTCACCCCTCCACTTT.

This clonotype occurred many times. The chain combines TRBV30 with TRBJ2-1, with D tentatively TRBD1 or TRBD2 (6 bases each). The CDR3 runs 16 residues. Trimming shortened V by 3 bases and J by 0 bases, and 15 bases separated the two germline ends. In germline, CDR1 is GTSNPN, CDR2 SVGIG (reference sequence). The CDR3 spells CAWRGGGRSSYNEQFF. Here the CDR3 DNA reads TGTGCCTGGAGAGGGGGTGGGAGGAGCTCCTACAATGAGCAGTTCTTC.

This clonotype came up many times. The CDR3 DNA reads as TGTGCCAGCAGCCCGATAGGGGAGACCCAGTACTTC. Its protein product is CASSPIGETQYF. The chain couples TRBV9 to TRBJ2-5; no definite D call. V was trimmed by 4 bases and J by 5 bases, leaving 9 bases between them. CDR1 is SGDLS, CDR2 YYNGEE, per germline. This CDR3 contains 12 residues.